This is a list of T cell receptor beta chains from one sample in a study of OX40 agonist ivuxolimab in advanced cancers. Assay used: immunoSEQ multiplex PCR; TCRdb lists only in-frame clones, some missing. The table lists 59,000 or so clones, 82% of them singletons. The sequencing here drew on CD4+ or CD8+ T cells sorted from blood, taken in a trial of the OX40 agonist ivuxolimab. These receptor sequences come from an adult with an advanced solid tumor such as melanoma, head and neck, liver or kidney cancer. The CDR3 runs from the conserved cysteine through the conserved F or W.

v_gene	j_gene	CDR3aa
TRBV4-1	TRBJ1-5	CASSQGDRGFQPQHF
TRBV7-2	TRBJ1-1	CASSLFPTASGAFF
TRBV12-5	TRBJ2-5	CASAHGGRLETQYF
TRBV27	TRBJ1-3	CASSFDRNIGNTIYF
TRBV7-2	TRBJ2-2	CASSLVASGRADTGELFF
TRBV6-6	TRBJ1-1	CATQTGVVTEAFF
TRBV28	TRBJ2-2	CASSPSGGSSGTKLGELFF
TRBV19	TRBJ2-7	CASSSQTSSYEQYF
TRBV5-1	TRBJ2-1	CASSLEGETYNEQFF
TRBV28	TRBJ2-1	CASIRSGTSRSGNEQFF
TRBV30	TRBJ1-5	CAWSGGNSNQPQHF
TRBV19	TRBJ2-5	CASSLRTGETQYF
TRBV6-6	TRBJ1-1	CASSYDRGTEAFF
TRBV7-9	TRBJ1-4	CASSSPHARGQRPNEKLFF
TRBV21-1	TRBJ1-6	CASSKAPDQYNSPLHF
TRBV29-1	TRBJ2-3	CSVGSTDTQYF
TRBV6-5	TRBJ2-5	CASSYGGGRWETQYF
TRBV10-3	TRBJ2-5	CAISDGGETQYF
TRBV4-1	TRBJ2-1	CASSQVRTSGANEQFF
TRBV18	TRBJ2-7	CASSPSGSVYEQYF
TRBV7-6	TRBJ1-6	CASSLSGTGDSPLHF
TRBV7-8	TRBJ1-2	CASSLRTASFSGYTF
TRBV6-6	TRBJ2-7	CASNTQGGYYEQYF
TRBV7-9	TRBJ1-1	CASSLGEGGGAFF
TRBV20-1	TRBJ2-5	CSATTGTDQYF
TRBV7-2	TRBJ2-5	CASSQAPRGTQETQYF
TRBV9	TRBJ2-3	CASSSMRGRTDTQYF
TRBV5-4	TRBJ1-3	CASSTGTGTGNTIYF
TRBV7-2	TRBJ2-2	CASSLSNLAGVRSGELFF
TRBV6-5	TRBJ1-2	CASRLYTGHYGYTF
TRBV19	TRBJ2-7	CASRELDRVSYEQYF
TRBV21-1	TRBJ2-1	CASSTCRGGGESSYNEQFF
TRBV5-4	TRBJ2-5	CASSAGFEVTQYF
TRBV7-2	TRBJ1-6	CASSPGGGHNSPLHF
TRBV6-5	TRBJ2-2	CASSQYANTGELFF
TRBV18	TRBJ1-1	CASSPGQGSTEAFF
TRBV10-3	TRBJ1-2	CAISEKGVSHGYTF
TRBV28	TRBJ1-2	CASSSDRVYGYTF
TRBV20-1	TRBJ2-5	CSAGGSETQYF
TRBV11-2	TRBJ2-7	CASSLAGANYEQYF
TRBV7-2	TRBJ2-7	CASSLDETHGEQYF
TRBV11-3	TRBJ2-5	CASSLRLAGGQETQYF
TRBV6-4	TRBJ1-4	CAHECMGGRRGEKLFF
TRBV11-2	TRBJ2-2	CASSRQGVYTGELFF